This T cell receptor (beta chain) derives from a study of blood T cell repertoires in COVID-19. Overall study context: The United States, Italy and Spain were the sources of the acute and convalescent COVID-19 samples.

Per the original data handling: Amplified reference gene primers provided the basis for estimating nucleated cell counts. Data came from immunoSEQ multiplex PCR; TCRdb stores just in-frame clones and leaves some out. D and trimming come from the DNA, and the V and J calls and clone size come from that table. The top ten hold more than 10% of the sample, which has 210,000 or so clones, 87% seen once. Per the germline V gene, CDR1 is LNHDA and CDR2 is SQIVND (reference sequence). Trimming cost V 5 bases and J 9 bases, with 16 bases left between them. The CDR3 sequence is 14 residues long. The sequence derives from a young woman who had recovered from COVID-19. The chain has TRBV19 and TRBJ1-4, with D tentatively TRBD1 (5 bases). The specimen was peripheral blood. CDR3 protein: CASSPQGGRQKLFF. In nucleotides, the CDR3 is TGTGCCAGTAGTCCCCAGGGTGGTCGACAAAAACTGTTTTTT.